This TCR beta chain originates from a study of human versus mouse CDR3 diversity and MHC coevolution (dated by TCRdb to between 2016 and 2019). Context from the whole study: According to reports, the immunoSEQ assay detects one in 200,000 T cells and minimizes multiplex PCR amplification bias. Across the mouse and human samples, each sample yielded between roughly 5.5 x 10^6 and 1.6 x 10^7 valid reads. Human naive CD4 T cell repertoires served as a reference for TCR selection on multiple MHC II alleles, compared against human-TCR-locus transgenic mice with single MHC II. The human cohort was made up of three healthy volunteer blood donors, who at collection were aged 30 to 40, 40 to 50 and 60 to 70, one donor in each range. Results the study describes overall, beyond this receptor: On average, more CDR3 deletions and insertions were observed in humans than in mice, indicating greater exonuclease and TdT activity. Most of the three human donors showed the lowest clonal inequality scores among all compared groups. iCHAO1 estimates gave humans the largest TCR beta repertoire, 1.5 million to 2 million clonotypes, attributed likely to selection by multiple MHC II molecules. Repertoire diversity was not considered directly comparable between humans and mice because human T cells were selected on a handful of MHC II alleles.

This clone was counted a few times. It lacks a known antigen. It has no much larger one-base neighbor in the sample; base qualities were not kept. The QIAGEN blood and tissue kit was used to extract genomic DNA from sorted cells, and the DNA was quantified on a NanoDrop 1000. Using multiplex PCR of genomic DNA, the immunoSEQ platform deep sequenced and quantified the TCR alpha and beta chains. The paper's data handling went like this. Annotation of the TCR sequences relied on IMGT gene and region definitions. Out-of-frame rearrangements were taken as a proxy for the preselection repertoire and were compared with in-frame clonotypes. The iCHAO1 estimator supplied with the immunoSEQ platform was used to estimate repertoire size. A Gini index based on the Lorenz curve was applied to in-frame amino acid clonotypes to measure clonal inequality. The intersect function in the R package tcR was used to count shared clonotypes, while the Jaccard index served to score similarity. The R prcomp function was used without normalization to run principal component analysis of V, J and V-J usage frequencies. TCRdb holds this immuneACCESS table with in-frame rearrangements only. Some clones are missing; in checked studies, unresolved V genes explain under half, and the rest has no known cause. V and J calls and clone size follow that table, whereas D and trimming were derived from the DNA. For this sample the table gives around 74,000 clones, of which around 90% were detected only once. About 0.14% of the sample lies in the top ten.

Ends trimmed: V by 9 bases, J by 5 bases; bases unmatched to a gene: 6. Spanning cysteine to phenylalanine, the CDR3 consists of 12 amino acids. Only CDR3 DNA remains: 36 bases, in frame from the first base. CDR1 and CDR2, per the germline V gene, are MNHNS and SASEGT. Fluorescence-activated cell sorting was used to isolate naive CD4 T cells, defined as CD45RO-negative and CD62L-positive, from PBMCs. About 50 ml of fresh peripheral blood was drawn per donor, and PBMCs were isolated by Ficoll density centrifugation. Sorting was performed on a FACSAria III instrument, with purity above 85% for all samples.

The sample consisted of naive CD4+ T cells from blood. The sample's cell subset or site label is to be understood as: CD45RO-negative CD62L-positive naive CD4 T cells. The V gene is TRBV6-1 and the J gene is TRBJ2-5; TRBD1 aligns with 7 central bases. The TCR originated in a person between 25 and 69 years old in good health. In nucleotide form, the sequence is TGTGCCAGTACAGGGGCGAGTGAGACCCAGTACTTC. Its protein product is CASTGASETQYF.